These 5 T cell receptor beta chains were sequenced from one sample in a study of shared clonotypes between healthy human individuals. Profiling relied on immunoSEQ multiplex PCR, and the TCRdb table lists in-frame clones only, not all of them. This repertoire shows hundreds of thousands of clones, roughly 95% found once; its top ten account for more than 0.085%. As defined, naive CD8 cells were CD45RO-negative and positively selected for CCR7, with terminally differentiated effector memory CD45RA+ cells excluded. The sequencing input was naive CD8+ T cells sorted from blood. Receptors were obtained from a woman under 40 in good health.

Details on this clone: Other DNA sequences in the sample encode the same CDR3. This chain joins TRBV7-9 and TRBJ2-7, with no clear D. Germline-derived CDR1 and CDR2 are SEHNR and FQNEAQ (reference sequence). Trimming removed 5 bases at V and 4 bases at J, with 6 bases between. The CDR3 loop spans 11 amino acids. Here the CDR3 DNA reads TGTGCCAGCAGCCTATCATACGAGCAGTACTTC. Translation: CASSLSYEQYF.

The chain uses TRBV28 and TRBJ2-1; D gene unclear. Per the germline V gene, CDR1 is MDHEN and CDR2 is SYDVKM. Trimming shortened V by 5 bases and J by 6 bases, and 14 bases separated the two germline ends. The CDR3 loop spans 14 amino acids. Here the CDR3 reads CASSHRVRANEQFF. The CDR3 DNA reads TGTGCCAGCAGTCACCGGGTCCGAGCCAATGAGCAGTTCTTC.

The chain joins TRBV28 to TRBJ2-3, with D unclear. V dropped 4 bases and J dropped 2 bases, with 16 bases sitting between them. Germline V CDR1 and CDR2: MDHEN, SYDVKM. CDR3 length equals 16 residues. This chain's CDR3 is CASSSLGPASTDTQYF. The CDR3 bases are TGTGCCAGCAGTTCGTTAGGGCCTGCCTCCACAGATACGCAGTATTTT.

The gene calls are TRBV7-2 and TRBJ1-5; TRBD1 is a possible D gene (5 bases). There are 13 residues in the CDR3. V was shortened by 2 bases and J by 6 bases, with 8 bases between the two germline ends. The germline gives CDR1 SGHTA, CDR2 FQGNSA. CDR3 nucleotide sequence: TGTGCCAGCAGCTTACCTGGGACTCAGCCCCAGCATTTT. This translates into CASSLPGTQPQHF.

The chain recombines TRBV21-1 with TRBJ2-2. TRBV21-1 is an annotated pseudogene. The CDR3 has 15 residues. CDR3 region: CASSNMDGYTGELFF. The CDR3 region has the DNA TGTGCCAGCAGCAACATGGACGGTTACACCGGGGAGCTGTTTTTT.